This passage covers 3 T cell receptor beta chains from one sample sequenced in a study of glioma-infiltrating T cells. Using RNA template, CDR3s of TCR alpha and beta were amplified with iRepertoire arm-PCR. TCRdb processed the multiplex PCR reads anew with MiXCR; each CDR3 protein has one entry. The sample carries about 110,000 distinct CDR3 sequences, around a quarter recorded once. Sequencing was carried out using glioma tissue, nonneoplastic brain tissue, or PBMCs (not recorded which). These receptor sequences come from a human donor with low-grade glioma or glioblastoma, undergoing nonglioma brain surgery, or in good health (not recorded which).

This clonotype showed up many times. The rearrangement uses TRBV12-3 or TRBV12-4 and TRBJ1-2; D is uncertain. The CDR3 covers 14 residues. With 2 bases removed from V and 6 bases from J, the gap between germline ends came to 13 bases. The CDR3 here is CASSLYPVANGYTF. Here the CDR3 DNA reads TGTGCCAGCAGTTTATACCCGGTGGCTAATGGCTACACCTTC.

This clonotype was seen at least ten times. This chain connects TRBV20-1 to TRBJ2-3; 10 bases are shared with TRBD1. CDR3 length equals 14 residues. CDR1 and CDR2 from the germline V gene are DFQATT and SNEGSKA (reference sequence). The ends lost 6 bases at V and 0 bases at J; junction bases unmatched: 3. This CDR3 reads CSATGGSSTDTQYF. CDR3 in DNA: TGCAGTGCGACAGGGGGCTCGAGCACAGATACGCAGTATTTT.

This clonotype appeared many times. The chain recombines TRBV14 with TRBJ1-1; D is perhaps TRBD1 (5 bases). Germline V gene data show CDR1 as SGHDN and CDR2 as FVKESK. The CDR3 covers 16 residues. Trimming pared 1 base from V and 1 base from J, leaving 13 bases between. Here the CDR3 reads CASSQAAGKGNTEAFF. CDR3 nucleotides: TGTGCCAGCAGCCAAGCGGCAGGGAAGGGGAACACTGAAGCTTTCTTT.